These 18 T cell receptor beta chains share one sample of origin, sequenced in a study of OX40 agonist ivuxolimab in advanced cancers. Libraries were prepared by immunoSEQ multiplex PCR; TCRdb keeps only in-frame clonotypes and omits some of them. This sample has about 25,000 clones; roughly 83% occur once, and the top ten carry around a third. Source: CD4+ or CD8+ T cells sorted from blood, taken in a trial of the OX40 agonist ivuxolimab. Every receptor here comes from an adult with an advanced solid tumor such as melanoma, head and neck, liver or kidney cancer.

The chain recombines TRBV5-1 with TRBJ1-1; D ambiguous. The germline V gene has CDR1 SGHRS and CDR2 YFSETQ. The CDR3 length is 11 residues. V lost 6 bases and J 8 bases, leaving 11 bases between the germline ends. The CDR3 is CASIQGREAFF. The CDR3, as DNA: TGCGCCAGCATTCAAGGTCGCGAAGCTTTCTTT.

Only one count was recorded for this clone. The chain carries TRBV4-1 and TRBJ2-1; D possibly uses TRBD1 or TRBD2 (5 bases each). This CDR3 is built from 15 residues. V gave up 0 bases and J gave up 8 bases, with 14 bases separating them. Germline lookup yields CDR1 MGHRA and CDR2 YSYEKL. The CDR3, as DNA: TGCGCCAGCAGCCAAGAGGGGCTTAGCGCGGATGAGCAGTTCTTC. Protein sequence: CASSQEGLSADEQFF.

The chain has TRBV29-1 and TRBJ2-7; perhaps TRBD1 as D (6 bases). Per germline, CDR1 SQVTM and CDR2 ANQGSEA. The CDR3 loop spans 12 amino acids. V dropped 6 bases and J dropped 2 bases, with 11 bases sitting between them. The CDR3 reads CSVRQGPYEQYF. Written as DNA, the CDR3 is TGCAGCGTGCGTCAGGGGCCCTACGAGCAGTACTTC.

The chain links TRBV5-6 to TRBJ1-1; 7 nucleotides line up with TRBD1. The CDR3 sequence is 16 residues long. With V trimmed by 1 base and J by 1 base, 7 bases remained unmatched. Germline V gene lookup returns CDR1 SGHDT and CDR2 YYEEEE. The CDR3, as DNA: TGTGCCAGCAGCTTGTGGACAGGACACCCGAACACTGAAGCTTTCTTT. It specifies CASSLWTGHPNTEAFF.

This clone was detected only a few times. DNA of the CDR3: TGTGCCAGCAGCTTAGAGGCGGAGTCAGGTCAGCCCCAGCATTTT. This gives the protein CASSLEAESGQPQHF. The chain recombines TRBV7-9 with TRBJ1-5; D ambiguous. Germline CDR1 reads SEHNR; CDR2 reads FQNEAQ (reference sequence). The CDR3 extends over 15 amino acids. The V end was cut by 1 base, the J end by 6 bases, with 13 bases between.

The gene calls are TRBV9 and TRBJ2-7; unclear D gene. From germline, CDR1 is SGDLS and CDR2 YYNGEE. This CDR3 is built from 14 residues. Trimming left V 4 bases short and J 4 bases short, with 15 bases between. CDR3 protein: CASSPEGRRYEQYF. In DNA, the CDR3 is TGTGCCAGCAGCCCAGAAGGTCGTAGATACGAGCAGTACTTC.

This chain links TRBV9 with TRBJ1-6; a weak D match, TRBD1 (5 bases). Per the germline V gene, CDR1 is SGDLS and CDR2 is YYNGEE. This CDR3 has 15 amino acids. V was clipped by 2 bases and J by 0 bases, with 6 bases between them. The CDR3 loop reads CASSVGTSYNSPLHF. The CDR3 DNA reads TGTGCCAGCAGCGTCGGGACCTCCTATAATTCACCCCTCCACTTT.

The CDR3 bases are TGTGCCATCAGTGAACTAGCGGGAGAGTTCCCAGATACGCAGTATTTT. This gives the protein CAISELAGEFPDTQYF. The J gene is TRBJ2-3, the V gene TRBV10-3, with 11 bases identical to TRBD2. Losses at the gene ends were 3 bases for V and 4 bases for J; bases not matched to a gene: 6. The germline V gene has CDR1 ENHRY and CDR2 SYGVKD. CDR3 length: 16 residues.

DNA for the CDR3: TGTGCCAGCAGTCCCGGCACCCAGGGGTCACCCCTCCACTTT. Encoded protein: CASSPGTQGSPLHF. V usage is TRBV28 and J usage is TRBJ1-6; possibly TRBD1 for D (6 bases). The ends were cut back, 5 bases at V and 10 bases at J, with 15 bases in the middle. This CDR3 is 14 amino acids long. Looked up from germline, CDR1 is MDHEN and CDR2 is SYDVKM.

The chain combines TRBV5-8 with TRBJ2-5; 11 bases align to TRBD2. The germline V gene has CDR1 SGHTS and CDR2 YDEGEE. With 4 bases clipped from V and 2 bases from J, the junction kept 4 bases outside the gene matches. The CDR3 loop spans 15 amino acids. CDR3 sequence: CASSQGLAVQETQYF. The CDR3 DNA reads TGTGCCAGCAGCCAGGGACTAGCGGTTCAAGAGACCCAGTACTTC. Based on the CDR3 plus reference TRBV5-8 and TRBJ2-5, the full variable domain is EAGVTQSPTHLIKTRGQQATLRCSPISGHTSVYWYQQALGLGLQFLLWYDEGEERNRGNFPPRFSGRQFPNYSSELNVNALELEDSALYLCASSQGLAVQETQYFGPGTRLLVL.

The V and J genes are TRBV19 and TRBJ2-6; 8 nucleotides align to TRBD2. Germline lookup yields CDR1 LNHDA and CDR2 SQIVND (reference sequence). The CDR3 runs to 18 residues. Unmatched junction bases numbered 10, after V lost 5 bases and J lost 1 base. CDR3 loop: CASSPMRGALSGANVLTF. DNA for the CDR3: TGTGCCAGTAGTCCGATGCGGGGGGCTCTATCTGGGGCCAACGTCCTGACTTTC. The full variable domain, rest sourced from reference TRBV19 and TRBJ2-6, is DGGITQSPKYLFRKEGQNVTLSCEQNLNHDAMYWYRQDPGQGLRLIYYSQIVNDFQKGDIAEGYSVSREKKESFPLTVTSAQKNPTAFYLCASSPMRGALSGANVLTFGAGSRLTVL.

The chain links TRBV11-2 to TRBJ2-3, with D unresolved. V was clipped by 1 base and J by 2 bases, with 10 bases between them. Germline V CDR1 and CDR2: SGHAT, FQNNGV. The CDR3 covers 15 residues. The CDR3 DNA is TGTGCCAGCAGCTTAGTTAGCAGAGCCACAGATACGCAGTATTTT. This gives the protein CASSLVSRATDTQYF.

By proportion, this clone is medium-sized. V gene TRBV28 combines with J gene TRBJ2-4; D ambiguous. The CDR3 is made up of 12 amino acids. The ends were cut back, 7 bases at V and 9 bases at J, with 13 bases in the middle. CDR1 and CDR2 from the germline V gene are MDHEN and SYDVKM. The CDR3 here is CASTGLRGIQYF. CDR3 nucleotide sequence: TGTGCCAGCACTGGGCTTCGCGGCATTCAGTACTTC.

The rearrangement uses TRBV19 and TRBJ1-1; 7 nucleotides agree with TRBD1. The length of the CDR3 is 15 residues. Germline CDR1 and CDR2: LNHDA and SQIVND (reference sequence). Germline trimming cut 6 bases from V and 0 bases from J; bases unmatched to any gene: 7. CDR3 nucleotides: TGTGCCAGTAGAAAATCAGGGACAGTGAACACTGAAGCTTTCTTT. Amino acid sequence: CASRKSGTVNTEAFF.

As to this clone: The limits of the CDR3 on the DNA are not certain, so only TCRdb's listed CDR3 is given. The chain couples TRBV9 to TRBJ1-1. The germline V gene has CDR1 SGDLS and CDR2 YYNGEE. From its first to its last residue, the CDR3 has 19 amino acids. CDR3 residues: CASSPSELSTSGQGTEAFF.

The genes are TRBV27 and TRBJ1-2; D remains unclear. Trimming shortened V by 5 bases and J by 8 bases, and 12 bases separated the two germline ends. The CDR3 totals 12 residues. Germline CDR1 is MNHEY and CDR2 is SMNVEV (reference sequence). CDR3 sequence reads: CASSDGYDGYTF. The CDR3, as DNA: TGTGCCAGCAGTGATGGTTACGACGGCTACACCTTC.

This chain links TRBV29-1 with TRBJ2-7; no clear D. This CDR3 has 13 amino acids. Germline-derived CDR1 and CDR2 are SQVTM and ANQGSEA. Trimming cost V 0 bases and J 0 bases, with 6 bases left between them. The CDR3: CSVEDETSYEQYF. The CDR3 nucleotides read TGCAGCGTTGAAGATGAGACCTCCTACGAGCAGTACTTC.

This clone was counted between two and nine times. The chain recombines TRBV28 with TRBJ2-7, with a weak D call TRBD2 (6 bases). The germline V gene has CDR1 MDHEN and CDR2 SYDVKM. V lost 6 bases, J lost 2 bases, and 11 bases lay in between. The CDR3 runs to 13 residues. CDR3 region: CASSSGLTYEQYF. The CDR3 bases are TGTGCCAGCAGCTCGGGACTCACCTACGAGCAGTACTTC.